This T cell receptor beta chain emerged from a study of CD8+ T cells in alopecia areata. The authors extracted RNA and reverse transcribed it into cDNA as the sequencing template. Assay used: immunoSEQ multiplex PCR; TCRdb lists only in-frame clones, some missing. Of over 120,000 clones listed, 45% to 65% are singletons. Treatment given: oral pan-JAK inhibitor, 5-10 mg twice daily. The CDR3 runs 13 residues. Per germline, CDR1 SEHNR and CDR2 FQNEAQ (reference sequence). The V and J ends lost 2 bases and 4 bases respectively, with 7 bases between them. In its sample, this clone was seen a few times. Specimen: CD8+ T cells sorted from blood, collected at week 4, from a patient treated with tofacitinib. V usage is TRBV7-9 and J usage is TRBJ2-3, with unresolved D. The receptor's source is a human donor with alopecia areata. CDR3 loop: CASSLRSPDTQYF. The CDR3 DNA is TGTGCCAGCAGCTTACGTAGCCCAGATACGCAGTATTTT.